Following are 21 T cell receptor beta chains from one sample sequenced in a study of T cell changes during pregnancy in multiple sclerosis. Clones were sequenced by immunoSEQ multiplex PCR, and TCRdb holds only the in-frame ones, with some missing. The sample contains tens of thousands of clones, 89% of which appear only once. The specimen was CD8+ T cells from peripheral blood mononuclear cells, collected in the third trimester of pregnancy. All receptors come from a female donor with multiple sclerosis, enrolled in a pregnancy study.

The chain has TRBV5-8 and TRBJ1-1, with D perhaps TRBD1 (5 bases). V was shortened by 4 bases and J by 0 bases, with 13 bases between the two germline ends. This CDR3 has 15 amino acids. From germline, CDR1 is SGHTS and CDR2 YDEGEE. The CDR3 DNA reads TGTGCCAGCAGCCCCGGGGAGGGACTGAACACTGAAGCTTTCTTT. Amino acids: CASSPGEGLNTEAFF.

The chain recombines TRBV9 with TRBJ2-7; D is perhaps TRBD1 (7 bases). Trimming left V 0 bases short and J 7 bases short, with 17 bases between. Looked up from germline, CDR1 is SGDLS and CDR2 is YYNGEE. The CDR3 sequence is 15 residues long. The CDR3 region has the DNA TGTGCCAGCAGCGTAGATTCAGGGGGGCTGAGGGAGCAGTACTTC. Translated, it gives CASSVDSGGLREQYF.

The CDR3 loop reads CASSVTGVREKLFF. CDR3 in DNA: TGTGCCAGCAGCGTCACAGGGGTACGGGAAAAACTGTTTTTT. This chain links TRBV9 with TRBJ1-4; 7 positions agree with TRBD1. Germline V CDR1 and CDR2: SGDLS, YYNGEE. The CDR3 is 14 residues long. J gave up 8 bases and V 2 bases, and 6 bases lay outside the gene matches.

The rearrangement links TRBV2 to TRBJ1-4; D ambiguous. The germline V gene has CDR1 SNHLY and CDR2 FYNNEI. This CDR3 region has 15 residues. Trimming left V 6 bases short and J 4 bases short, with 15 bases between. The DNA for the CDR3 is TGTGCCAGCAGGCCCCACGAGGCTAATAATGAAAAACTGTTTTTT. This sequence encodes CASRPHEANNEKLFF. Full variable domain (outside the CDR3, taken from reference TRBV2 and TRBJ1-4): EPEVTQTPSHQVTQMGQEVILRCVPISNHLYFYWYRQILGQKVEFLVSFYNNEISEKSEIFDDQFSVERPDGSNFTLKIRSTKLEDSAMYFCASRPHEANNEKLFFGSGTQLSVL.

The chain employs TRBV25-1 and TRBJ2-1, with a tentative D call TRBD2 (5 bases). The ends were cut back, 4 bases at V and 9 bases at J, with 10 bases in the middle. Germline V gives CDR1 MGHDK, CDR2 SYGVNS. The CDR3 consists of 12 residues. CDR3 loop: CASSVNAGEQFF. DNA for the CDR3: TGTGCCAGCAGTGTGAACGCGGGTGAGCAGTTCTTC.

This chain connects TRBV7-2 to TRBJ2-6; 7 nucleotides agree with TRBD1. The CDR3 loop spans 16 amino acids. CDR1 is SGHTA, CDR2 FQGNSA, per germline. Germline trimming cut 2 bases from V and 4 bases from J; bases unmatched to any gene: 5. CDR3 sequence reads: CASSLNRGQGANVLTF. The CDR3 DNA reads as TGTGCCAGCAGCTTAAATCGGGGACAGGGGGCCAACGTCCTGACTTTC.

This rearrangement joins TRBV4-2 to TRBJ2-7; 13 bases line up with TRBD2. The J segment lost 5 bases and the V segment lost 0 bases, leaving 4 bases of the junction unmatched. The CDR3 sequence is 16 residues long. Germline lookup yields CDR1 LGHNA and CDR2 YNFKEQ. The CDR3 loop is CASSQEWTSGGDEQYF. For the CDR3, the DNA is TGTGCCAGCAGCCAAGAATGGACTAGCGGGGGTGACGAGCAGTACTTC.

This clone has more than one count but fewer than ten. This rearrangement joins TRBV19 to TRBJ2-5, with 12 bases fitting TRBD2. V trimming: 4 bases; J trimming: 5 bases; junction bases outside the gene matches: 5. Germline-derived CDR1 and CDR2 are LNHDA and SQIVND (reference sequence). The CDR3 is 15 residues long. The CDR3: CASSKTSGSIETQYF. In DNA, the CDR3 is TGTGCCAGTAGTAAGACTAGCGGGAGTATCGAGACCCAGTACTTC. Together with reference TRBV19 and TRBJ2-5, the CDR3 gives the full variable domain: DGGITQSPKYLFRKEGQNVTLSCEQNLNHDAMYWYRQDPGQGLRLIYYSQIVNDFQKGDIAEGYSVSREKKESFPLTVTSAQKNPTAFYLCASSKTSGSIETQYFGPGTRLLVL.

This chain links TRBV9 with TRBJ2-1; perhaps TRBD2 as D (6 bases). Per germline, CDR1 SGDLS and CDR2 YYNGEE. CDR3 length: 14 amino acids. V lost 4 bases and J lost 10, with 18 bases in between. DNA for the CDR3: TGTGCCAGCAGCCTCGGCGGCGGGGCTGGGGAGCAGTTCTTC. This sequence encodes CASSLGGGAGEQFF.

V usage is TRBV7-2 and J usage is TRBJ1-5; 8 bases fit TRBD1. Trimming removed 6 bases from V and 9 bases from J; junction bases left unmatched: 10. This CDR3 has 14 residues. Germline V gene data show CDR1 as SGHTA and CDR2 as FQGNSA. The chain's CDR3 is CASSPDRGLWPQHF. CDR3 DNA: TGTGCCAGCAGTCCCGACAGGGGACTATGGCCCCAGCATTTT.

The gene calls are TRBV20-1 and TRBJ1-1, with D uncertain. The V and J ends lost 6 bases and 6 bases respectively, with 11 bases between them. There are 11 residues in the CDR3. Germline loops: CDR1 DFQATT, CDR2 SNEGSKA (reference sequence). CDR3 in amino acids: CSAAQSAEAFF. The CDR3 DNA is TGCAGTGCGGCGCAGAGCGCTGAAGCTTTCTTT.

The V call is TRBV6-5, the J call TRBJ2-7; D might be TRBD1 (6 bases). The germline V gene has CDR1 MNHEY and CDR2 SVGAGI. This CDR3 contains 14 residues. V lost 5 bases to trimming and J lost 3 bases, with 14 bases between them. This chain's CDR3 is CASSQKGQLYEQYF. The CDR3 nucleotides read TGTGCCAGCAGTCAGAAAGGACAGCTCTACGAGCAGTACTTC.

The V call is TRBV7-9, the J call TRBJ2-4, with TRBD1 as a possible D gene (6 bases). CDR1 SEHNR and CDR2 FQNEAQ come from the germline V gene (reference sequence). CDR3 length: 18 residues. V lost 5 bases, J lost 1 base, and 21 bases lay in between. CDR3 in DNA: TGTGCCAGCAGCCCAGATGTAGGGGGATTTGTGGCCAAAAACATTCAGTACTTC. The encoded protein is CASSPDVGGFVAKNIQYF.

The rearrangement uses TRBV19 and TRBJ2-3, with D possibly being TRBD1 (7 bases). The CDR3 is 16 residues long. Deletions cut 2 bases from V and 4 bases from J, with 16 bases between. CDR1 is LNHDA and CDR2 is SQIVND in the germline V gene (reference sequence). In DNA, the CDR3 is TGTGCCAGTAGTATAATGGTCCAGGGGGGTCCAGATACGCAGTATTTT. This gives the protein CASSIMVQGGPDTQYF.

CDR3 region: CASSFGSGRAYEQFF. In nucleotides, the CDR3 is TGTGCCAGCAGCTTTGGTAGCGGGAGGGCCTATGAGCAGTTCTTC. J is TRBJ2-1 and V is TRBV7-6, with 11 nucleotides matching TRBD2. CDR1 SGHVS and CDR2 FNYEAQ come from the germline V gene. The J segment lost 8 bases and the V segment lost 3 bases, leaving 6 bases of the junction unmatched. The CDR3 has 15 residues.

The chain links TRBV5-1 to TRBJ2-7; maybe TRBD2 (6 bases). This CDR3 spans 15 amino acids. V lost 1 base and J lost 4, with 15 bases in between. Germline CDR1 SGHRS, CDR2 YFSETQ. The CDR3 loop reads CASSLTSSERYEQYF. CDR3 in DNA: TGCGCCAGCAGCTTGACTTCTAGCGAGAGATACGAGCAGTACTTC.

The V gene is TRBV6-5, the J gene TRBJ1-2; unclear D gene. The length of the CDR3 is 16 residues. Germline assignment: CDR1 MNHEY and CDR2 SVGAGI. Trimming stripped 2 bases from V and 0 bases from J, with 13 bases between. CDR3 DNA sequence: TGTGCCAGCAGTTACGGGTTACAAGAGGCTAACTATGGCTACACCTTC. The encoded protein is CASSYGLQEANYGYTF.

The V call is TRBV7-8, the J call TRBJ2-1; 8 nucleotides line up with TRBD2. The CDR3 contains 15 residues. Germline CDR1 SGHVS, CDR2 FQNEAQ. Trimming removed 7 bases from V and 4 bases from J; junction bases left unmatched: 9. CDR3 bases: TGTGCCAGCACCCTTCTTAGCGGGGCGTACAATGAGCAGTTCTTC. This gives the protein CASTLLSGAYNEQFF. Full variable domain (remainder filled in from reference TRBV7-8 and TRBJ2-1): GAGVSQSPRYKVAKRGQDVALRCDPISGHVSLFWYQQALGQGPEFLTYFQNEAQLDKSGLPSDRFFAERPEGSVSTLKIQRTQQEDSAVYLCASTLLSGAYNEQFFGPGTRLTVL.

The chain combines TRBV29-1 with TRBJ1-2; no clear D gene. Germline CDR1 and CDR2: SQVTM and ANQGSEA. This CDR3 spans 12 amino acids. Trimming took 1 base from V and 4 from J, leaving 7 bases between them. CDR3 bases: TGCAGCGTTGAAGGACACATCTATGGCTACACCTTC. Encoded protein: CSVEGHIYGYTF.

The gene calls are TRBV5-6 and TRBJ1-1, with a weak D call TRBD1 (5 bases). Germline V lookup: CDR1 SGHDT, CDR2 YYEEEE. Between the trimmed V and J ends, which lost 0 bases and 11 bases, there was a span of 20 bases. The CDR3 consists of 15 residues. CDR3 region: CASSLAWEDNRWAFF. Here the CDR3 DNA reads TGTGCCAGCAGCTTGGCCTGGGAGGACAATCGGTGGGCTTTCTTT.

The chain couples TRBV10-3 to TRBJ2-3; D perhaps matches TRBD2 (7 bases). CDR1 is ENHRY, CDR2 SYGVKD, per germline. This CDR3 region has 18 residues. Trimming took 5 bases from V and 0 from J, leaving 21 bases between them. The CDR3 sequence is CAISYPGGPDRSTDTQYF. CDR3 DNA sequence: TGTGCCATCAGTTACCCCGGGGGGCCGGACCGTAGCACAGATACGCAGTATTTT.